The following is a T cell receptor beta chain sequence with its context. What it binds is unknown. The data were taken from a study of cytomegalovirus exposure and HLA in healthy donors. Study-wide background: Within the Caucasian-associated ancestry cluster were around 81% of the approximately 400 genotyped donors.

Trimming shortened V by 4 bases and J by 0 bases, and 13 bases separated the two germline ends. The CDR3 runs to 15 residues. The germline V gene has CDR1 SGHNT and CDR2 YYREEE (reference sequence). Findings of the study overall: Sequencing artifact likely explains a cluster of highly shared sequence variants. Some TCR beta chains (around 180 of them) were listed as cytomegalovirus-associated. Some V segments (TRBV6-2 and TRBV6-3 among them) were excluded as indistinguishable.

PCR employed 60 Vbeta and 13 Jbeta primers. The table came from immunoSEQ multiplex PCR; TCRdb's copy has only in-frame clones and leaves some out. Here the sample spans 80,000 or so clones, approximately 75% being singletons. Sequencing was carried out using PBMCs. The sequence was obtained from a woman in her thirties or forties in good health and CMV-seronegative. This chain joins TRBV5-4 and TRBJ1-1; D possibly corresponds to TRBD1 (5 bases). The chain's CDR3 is CASSLGRTMNTEAFF. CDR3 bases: TGTGCCAGCAGCCTGGGGCGGACAATGAACACTGAAGCTTTCTTT.